This entry lists 11 T cell receptor beta chains sequenced from one sample in a study of blood T cell repertoires in COVID-19. Profiling relied on immunoSEQ multiplex PCR, and the TCRdb table lists in-frame clones only, not all of them. Here the sample spans about 130,000 clones, about 82% being singletons. The material sequenced was peripheral blood. These receptors all stem from a human donor in a cohort sampled during active COVID-19.

The chain couples TRBV3-1 (or the pseudogene TRBV3-2) to TRBJ2-7; D possibly corresponds to TRBD1 (6 bases). From germline, CDR1 is LGHDT and CDR2 YNNKEL (reference sequence). The CDR3 has 14 amino acids. Trimming cost V 3 bases and J 1 base, with 10 bases left between them. For the CDR3, the DNA is TGTGCCAGCAGCCAGTTCAGGGGTTCCTACGAGCAGTACTTC. This codes for CASSQFRGSYEQYF.

This rearrangement joins TRBV4-3 to TRBJ1-3; possible D gene TRBD1, 5 bases. The germline CDR1 and CDR2 sequences are LGHNA and YSLEER. Trimming shortened V by 4 bases and J by 2 bases, and 6 bases separated the two germline ends. The CDR3 loop spans 13 amino acids. The CDR3 coding sequence is TGCGCCAGCAGCCGGGGGGCTGGAAACACCATATATTTT. It translates to CASSRGAGNTIYF.

This clone was observed a few times. This chain links TRBV7-8 with TRBJ1-2; D remains unclear. The CDR3 extends over 10 amino acids. Germline V gives CDR1 SGHVS, CDR2 FQNEAQ. Trimming removed 8 bases from V and 8 bases from J, with 9 bases in between. Written as DNA, the CDR3 is TGTGCCAGCGGCGGTGGGGGCTACACCTTC. It encodes CASGGGGYTF. The entire variable domain, with the rest obtained from reference TRBV7-8 and TRBJ1-2, is as follows: GAGVSQSPRYKVAKRGQDVALRCDPISGHVSLFWYQQALGQGPEFLTYFQNEAQLDKSGLPSDRFFAERPEGSVSTLKIQRTQQEDSAVYLCASGGGGYTFGSGTRLTVV.

This clone has a handful of counts. The genes are TRBV2 and TRBJ2-7, with 8 bases fitting TRBD2. Looked up from germline, CDR1 is SNHLY and CDR2 is FYNNEI. The V gene end was trimmed by 5 bases and the J gene end by 3 bases; junction bases not matched to a gene: 9. The CDR3 has 15 amino acids. The DNA for the CDR3 is TGTGCCAGCAGTCCCATTAGCGGGGATCGCTACGAGCAGTACTTC. It codes for CASSPISGDRYEQYF.

The rearrangement joins TRBV27 to TRBJ2-3; 7 bases agree with TRBD2. The germline V gene encodes CDR1 MNHEY and CDR2 SMNVEV (reference sequence). CDR3 length: 11 residues. Trimming removed 6 bases from V and 7 bases from J; junction bases left unmatched: 1. Here the CDR3 DNA reads TGTGCCAGCAGAGCGGGATATACGCAGTATTTT. The encoded protein is CASRAGYTQYF.

The chain carries TRBV28 and TRBJ2-7; 8 nucleotides line up with TRBD1. Germline loops: CDR1 MDHEN, CDR2 SYDVKM. This CDR3 has 14 residues. V dropped 7 bases and J dropped 5; count of bases not matched to a gene: 10. The CDR3 loop is CASTQDRAVDEQYF. The CDR3 DNA reads as TGTGCCAGCACTCAGGACAGGGCCGTTGACGAGCAGTACTTC. Full variable domain (rest looked up from reference TRBV28 and TRBJ2-7): DVKVTQSSRYLVKRTGEKVFLECVQDMDHENMFWYRQDPGLGLRLIYFSYDVKMKEKGDIPEGYSVSREKKERFSLILESASTNQTSMYLCASTQDRAVDEQYFGPGTRLTVT.

This clone has a single count. V is TRBV5-1 and J is TRBJ2-5; D perhaps matches TRBD1 (5 bases). The V and J ends lost 4 bases and 5 bases respectively, with 18 bases between them. The germline CDR1 and CDR2 sequences are SGHRS and YFSETQ. The CDR3 contains 15 residues. In DNA, the CDR3 is TGCGCCAGCAGCCCTACGACAGAGAAAAGGGAGACCCAGTACTTC. Encoded protein: CASSPTTEKRETQYF.

The CDR3 nucleotides read TGCGCCAGCAGCCTATCACCTGGGCTGACTAGTGTTGGAGCCGGGGAGCTGTTTTTT. It encodes CASSLSPGLTSVGAGELFF. The V gene is TRBV4-1, the J gene TRBJ2-2; D might be TRBD2 (6 bases). Germline V gene lookup returns CDR1 MGHRA and CDR2 YSYEKL. CDR3 size: 19 residues. V lost 4 bases to trimming and J lost 6 bases, with 27 bases between them.

The rearrangement joins TRBV5-1 to TRBJ1-4; TRBD1 matches 7 bases. Germline CDR1 SGHRS, CDR2 YFSETQ. Germline trimming cut 0 bases from V and 7 bases from J; bases unmatched to any gene: 6. The CDR3 sequence is 15 residues long. As DNA, the CDR3 is TGCGCCAGCAGCTTGGACGGGACAGCTTTTGAAAAACTGTTTTTT. This gives the protein CASSLDGTAFEKLFF. The full variable domain, rest sourced from reference TRBV5-1 and TRBJ1-4, is KAGVTQTPRYLIKTRGQQVTLSCSPISGHRSVSWYQQTPGQGLQFLFEYFSETQRNKGNFPGRFSGRQFSNSRSEMNVSTLELGDSALYLCASSLDGTAFEKLFFGSGTQLSVL.

The V gene is TRBV29-1, the J gene TRBJ2-1; D call uncertain. V lost 3 bases, J lost 1 base, and 7 bases lay in between. The germline V gene has CDR1 SQVTM and CDR2 ANQGSEA. The CDR3 is 13 amino acids. CDR3 loop: CSVESGSYNEQFF. The CDR3 DNA sequence: TGCAGCGTTGAGTCGGGTTCCTACAATGAGCAGTTCTTC.

The rearrangement joins TRBV11-2 to TRBJ2-7; 7 nucleotides line up with TRBD2. The CDR3 covers 13 residues. Looked up from germline, CDR1 is SGHAT and CDR2 is FQNNGV. With V trimmed by 5 bases and J by 5 bases, 6 bases remained unmatched. The CDR3 bases are TGTGCCAGCAGCCCCGGACTAGTCAACGAGCAGTACTTC. Its translation: CASSPGLVNEQYF.